A single T cell receptor beta chain is shown here with its context. The record originates from a study of T cell changes during pregnancy in multiple sclerosis. Only in-frame clones appear in the TCRdb table, and some are missing; sequencing was by immunoSEQ multiplex PCR. The table lists 15,000 to 20,000 clones, around 82% of them singletons. V shed 5 bases and J shed 3 bases, with 13 bases lying between them. The CDR3 loop spans 14 amino acids. CDR1 and CDR2 (germline): MDHEN, SYDVKM. The source material was CD8+ T cells from peripheral blood mononuclear cells, sampled in the third trimester of pregnancy. V is TRBV28 and J is TRBJ1-1; the D gene is possibly TRBD1 (6 bases). The receptor's source is a female donor in good health, enrolled as a control in a pregnancy study. The CDR3 DNA is TGTGCCAGCAGTCTGAAGGGGGTCCACACTGAAGCTTTCTTT. Amino acids: CASSLKGVHTEAFF. The full variable domain, in which reference TRBV28 and TRBJ1-1 provide the parts outside the CDR3, is DVKVTQSSRYLVKRTGEKVFLECVQDMDHENMFWYRQDPGLGLRLIYFSYDVKMKEKGDIPEGYSVSREKKERFSLILESASTNQTSMYLCASSLKGVHTEAFFGQGTRLTVV.